This is a list of T cell receptor beta chains from one sample in a study of T cell responses to AZD1222 COVID-19 vaccine. The method was immunoSEQ multiplex PCR; TCRdb's version includes in-frame clones alone and lacks a portion of them. Of 100,000 to 150,000 clones in the sample, 88% were seen once. Material: peripheral blood, obtained on day 0 of AZD1222 vaccination. Receptor source: an adult in good health. The CDR3 runs from the conserved cysteine through the conserved F or W. Fields, in order: V gene, J gene, D gene, clone size, CDR3 DNA, CDR3 protein. The D gene is left open where the match is weak. A row's size may be missing; if present it is once, few, many or a size class.

TRBV7-2	TRBJ1-6	.	.	TGTGCCAGCAGCTTAATCGACGAACCCCTTCAGTCACCCCTCCACTTT	CASSLIDEPLQSPLHF
TRBV7-2	TRBJ2-3	TRBD2	.	TGTGCCAGCAGCTTAGCGGGGCTAGCGGGGCGCACAGATACGCAGTATTTT	CASSLAGLAGRTDTQYF
TRBV5-1	TRBJ1-5	.	.	TGCGCCAGCAGCCCGCCCCTCTTGGGGGGCAATCAGCCCCAGCATTTT	CASSPPLLGGNQPQHF
TRBV5-1	TRBJ2-1	.	.	TGCGCCAGCAGCTTGACCGTTAGGGGTGGCAATGAGCAGTTCTTC	CASSLTVRGGNEQFF
TRBV6-4	TRBJ2-7	.	.	TGTGCCAGCACCGGGAGCAGGGGATATTACGAGCAGTACTTC	CASTGSRGYYEQYF
TRBV2	TRBJ2-6	.	.	TGTGCCAGGAGGGGCTTGTGGGCCAACGTCCTGACTTTC	CARRGLWANVLTF
TRBV7-9	TRBJ2-5	.	.	TGTGCCAGCAGCTTACGTGTCTTGGGATCGCAAGAGACCCAGTACTTC	CASSLRVLGSQETQYF
TRBV5-1	TRBJ1-1	TRBD1	.	TGCGCCAGCAGCTTATCGCCAGGGGGCTTTATGAACACTGAAGCTTTCTTT	CASSLSPGGFMNTEAFF
TRBV21-1	TRBJ1-3	.	.	TGTGCCAGCAGCAAACGACGGGACACCATATATTTT	CASSKRRDTIYF
TRBV6-5	TRBJ1-5	.	.	TGTGCCAGCAGTTACCCCCTGGGGCAGGACAATCAGCCCCAGCATTTT	CASSYPLGQDNQPQHF
TRBV21-1	TRBJ2-7	.	once	TGTGCCAGCCGCCCGACAGGAGCGTGTCTCTTC	CASRPTGACLF
TRBV4-3	TRBJ1-6	.	once	TGCGCCAGCAGCCAAGATCAACCAGGGTCGGGTTCACCCCTCCACTTT	CASSQDQPGSGSPLHF
TRBV19	TRBJ1-5	.	.	TGTGCCAGTACTCCGGGCCCAGGCCGCGATCAGCCCCAGCATTTT	CASTPGPGRDQPQHF
TRBV7-3	TRBJ1-6	.	.	TGTGCCAGCAGCTTAGCAGGGAATAATTCACCCCTCCACTTT	CASSLAGNNSPLHF
TRBV15	TRBJ2-7	TRBD2	.	TGTGCCACCAGCAGAGGCACCGGGACTACCTCCTACGAGCAGTACTTC	CATSRGTGTTSYEQYF
TRBV14	TRBJ1-5	.	.	TGTGCCAGCAGCTTCCGGGGGCCCCCCCGGAATCAGCCCCAGCATTTT	CASSFRGPPRNQPQHF
TRBV5-1	TRBJ2-2	TRBD2	.	TGCGCCAGCAGCTTGGGACTAGCGGGCGCTAAAGCCGGGGAGCTGTTTTTT	CASSLGLAGAKAGELFF
TRBV7-2	TRBJ1-1	TRBD1	.	TGTGCCAGCAGCCGTGACAGGGTAGGTGAAGCTTTCTTT	CASSRDRVGEAFF
TRBV30	TRBJ1-2	TRBD1	.	TGTGCCTGGAGTGTACGGCAGGGGGCCTATGGCTACACCTTC	CAWSVRQGAYGYTF
TRBV6-5	TRBJ2-3	.	.	TGTGCCATTAGAATAGGGGCAGATACGCAGTATTTT	CAIRIGADTQYF
TRBV9	TRBJ2-5	TRBD2	.	TGTGCCAGCAGCGCGGGACTAGCGGGGAGAACGGAGACCCAGTACTTC	CASSAGLAGRTETQYF
TRBV12-3/TRBV12-4	TRBJ2-2	.	.	TGTGCCAGCAGAATCACCACCGGGGAGCTGTTTTTT	CASRITTGELFF
TRBV29-1	TRBJ2-7	TRBD2	.	TGCAGCGTTGAGCCGGCGGGACTAGCGGGAGTAAGGAGGTTC	CSVEPAGLAGVRRF
TRBV11-2	TRBJ2-7	TRBD1	.	TGTGCCAGCAGCCACCGGGACAGGGGCCCCAAGCAGTACTTC	CASSHRDRGPKQYF
TRBV5-1	TRBJ2-3	.	.	TGCGCCAGCAGCTTCACGGATACGCAGTATTTT	CASSFTDTQYF
TRBV25-1	TRBJ1-2	.	.	TGTGCCAGCAGTGAATTCGTAAGCTATGGCTACACCTTC	CASSEFVSYGYTF
TRBV28	TRBJ1-1	TRBD1	.	TGTGCCAGCAGTCAGGACAGGAGCAACACTGAAGCTTTCTTT	CASSQDRSNTEAFF
TRBV6-6	TRBJ1-5	TRBD1	.	TGTGCCAGTAAAACAGGGGGCGAACAAAGGCCCCAGCATTTT	CASKTGGEQRPQHF
TRBV2	TRBJ1-5	.	.	TGTGCCAGCAGTGGGGTAGACAGGACGAATCAGCCCCAGCATTTT	CASSGVDRTNQPQHF